This entry features one T cell receptor (beta chain) sequence. Its antigen is not known. The CDR3 extends over 15 amino acids. The germline gives CDR1 SGHTA, CDR2 FQGNSA. Between the trimmed V and J ends, which lost 5 bases and 4 bases, there was a span of 12 bases. The data stem from a study of shared clonotypes between healthy human individuals. Study details: Researchers assigned three CD4 naive, three CD4 memory, two CD8 naive and one CD8 memory plate to each donor. Notes on the study in general: In contrast to clonotypes shared by all four donors, non-shared clonotypes had lower generation probabilities.

In the original analysis: With immunoSEQ giving junction-only sequences and no quality scores, filtering differed. The protocol was immunoSEQ multiplex PCR, while the TCRdb copy is restricted to in-frame clones and leaves out a portion. The DNA gave D and trimming, while V, J and clone size come from that table. The profile shows around 2.1 million clones, almost 96% of them singletons. The receptor was derived from a man aged 18 to 29 in good health. Sequenced: naive CD4+ T cells sorted from blood. The subset is: CD45RA+ positively selected. The V gene is TRBV7-2, the J gene TRBJ1-6; D may be TRBD1 (6 bases). CDR3 protein: CASSPLTGYNSPLHF. The CDR3 nucleotides read TGTGCCAGCAGCCCCCTCACAGGGTATAATTCACCCCTCCACTTT.